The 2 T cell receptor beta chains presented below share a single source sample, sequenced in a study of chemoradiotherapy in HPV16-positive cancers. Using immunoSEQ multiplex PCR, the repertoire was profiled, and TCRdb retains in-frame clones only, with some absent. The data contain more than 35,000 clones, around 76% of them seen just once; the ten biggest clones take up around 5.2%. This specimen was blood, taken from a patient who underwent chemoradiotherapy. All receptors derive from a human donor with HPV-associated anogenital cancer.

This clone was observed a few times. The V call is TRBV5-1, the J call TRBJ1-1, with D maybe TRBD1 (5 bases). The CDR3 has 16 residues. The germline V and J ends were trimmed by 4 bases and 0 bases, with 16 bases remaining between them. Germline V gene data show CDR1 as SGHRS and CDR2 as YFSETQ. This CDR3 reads CASSRGRRGMNTEAFF. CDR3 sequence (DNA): TGCGCCAGCAGCCGAGGCAGGCGGGGGATGAACACTGAAGCTTTCTTT.

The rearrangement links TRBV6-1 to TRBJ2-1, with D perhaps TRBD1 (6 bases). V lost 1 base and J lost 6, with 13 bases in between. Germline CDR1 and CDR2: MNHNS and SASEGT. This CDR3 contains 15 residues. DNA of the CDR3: TGTGCCAGCAGTGAAGTCGCAGGGGAAACCAATGAGCAGTTCTTC. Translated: CASSEVAGETNEQFF.